A single sample is the source of the 18 T cell receptor beta chains below, sequenced in a study of cytomegalovirus exposure and HLA in healthy donors. PCR amplification relied on 60 Vbeta primers (plus 13 Jbeta primers). Profiled with immunoSEQ multiplex PCR; TCRdb holds only in-frame clones, not every one. The data show some 150,000 clones, roughly 80% seen once. The sequenced material came from PBMCs. The receptor source for this set is a female donor in good health and CMV-seronegative.

The CDR3, as DNA: TGCGCCAGCAGCCGGGGGGACAGCGCTAACTATGGCTACACCTTC. Translation: CASSRGDSANYGYTF. This sequence joins TRBV4-1 and TRBJ1-2; TRBD1 agrees at 7 bases. Germline V gene data show CDR1 as MGHRA and CDR2 as YSYEKL. This CDR3 contains 15 residues. J was trimmed by 0 bases and V by 4 bases; bases with no gene match: 5.

The chain is built from TRBV6-1 and TRBJ1-2, with TRBD1 as a possible D gene (5 bases). The germline CDR1 and CDR2 sequences are MNHNS and SASEGT. CDR3 length: 12 residues. The V gene lost 8 bases and the J gene lost 6 bases, with 13 bases spanning the gap. CDR3: CASEMGGDGYTF. The CDR3 region has the DNA TGTGCCAGCGAGATGGGAGGGGATGGCTACACCTTC.

The V and J genes are TRBV9 and TRBJ2-1; D might be TRBD1 (6 bases). This CDR3 spans 18 amino acids. Germline V gene sequence: CDR1 SGDLS, CDR2 YYNGEE. Between the trimmed V and J ends, which lost 4 bases and 0 bases, there was a span of 20 bases. In nucleotides, the CDR3 is TGTGCCAGCAGCCCCTCCGACGGACTGGACAGCTCCTACAATGAGCAGTTCTTC. Its protein is CASSPSDGLDSSYNEQFF.

The J gene is TRBJ1-6, the V gene TRBV19, with TRBD1 identical over 8 bases. The V gene end was trimmed by 1 base and the J gene end by 9 bases; junction bases not matched to a gene: 5. The CDR3 has 15 amino acids. Germline lookup yields CDR1 LNHDA and CDR2 SQIVND (reference sequence). The CDR3 nucleotides read TGTGCCAGTAGTATAGGCGGGACAGGAACTTCACCCCTCCACTTT. This codes for CASSIGGTGTSPLHF.

This clone was counted a few times. The rearrangement uses TRBV9 and TRBJ2-5; 7 bases match TRBD2. Looked up from germline, CDR1 is SGDLS and CDR2 is YYNGEE. The trim removed 4 bases at V and 3 bases at J, leaving 6 bases unmatched. The CDR3 totals 14 residues. CDR3 protein: CASSPMSGEETQYF. In DNA, the CDR3 is TGTGCCAGCAGCCCGATGAGCGGGGAAGAGACCCAGTACTTC.

The gene calls are TRBV15 and TRBJ2-1; D ambiguous. CDR3 length: 13 residues. V lost 2 bases, J lost 2 bases, and 4 bases lay in between. Looked up from germline, CDR1 is LNHNV and CDR2 is YYDKDF (reference sequence). CDR3 sequence (DNA): TGTGCCACCAGCAGACGGGCCTACAATGAGCAGTTCTTC. Residues: CATSRRAYNEQFF.

The chain has TRBV2 and TRBJ1-3; D is perhaps TRBD1 (6 bases). The CDR3 length is 18 residues. V lost 6 bases and J 7 bases, leaving 28 bases between the germline ends. Germline V gives CDR1 SNHLY, CDR2 FYNNEI. CDR3 residues: CASSVPGHPEADGNTIYF. CDR3 DNA: TGTGCCAGCAGCGTACCGGGACACCCGGAAGCCGACGGGAACACCATATATTTT.

V and J are TRBV2 and TRBJ2-1, with D perhaps TRBD1 (5 bases). This CDR3 is built from 15 residues. The germline CDR1 and CDR2 sequences are SNHLY and FYNNEI. The germline V and J ends were trimmed by 10 bases and 7 bases, with 23 bases remaining between them. As DNA, the CDR3 is TGTGCCACCCTCGGAACAGGCCTTACTTTTAATGAGCAGTTCTTC. It translates to CATLGTGLTFNEQFF. Using reference TRBV2 and TRBJ2-1 for the parts outside the CDR3, the full variable domain is EPEVTQTPSHQVTQMGQEVILRCVPISNHLYFYWYRQILGQKVEFLVSFYNNEISEKSEIFDDQFSVERPDGSNFTLKIRSTKLEDSAMYFCATLGTGLTFNEQFFGPGTRLTVL.

The rearrangement joins TRBV27 to TRBJ1-1; D remains unclear. Germline V lookup: CDR1 MNHEY, CDR2 SMNVEV (reference sequence). The CDR3 extends over 14 amino acids. Between the trimmed V and J ends, which lost 7 bases and 4 bases, there was a span of 16 bases. The CDR3 sequence: CASILSGGSTEAFF. The CDR3 DNA reads as TGTGCCAGCATCCTCAGTGGAGGGTCCACTGAAGCTTTCTTT.

V gene TRBV18 combines with J gene TRBJ2-3; 9 bases line up with TRBD1. Germline V gene lookup returns CDR1 KGHSH and CDR2 LQKENI. This CDR3 contains 15 residues. After removal of 2 bases from V and 6 bases from J, the junction contained 6 bases not matched to a gene. The CDR3 spells CASSPLQGASDTQYF. CDR3 DNA: TGTGCCAGCTCACCATTACAGGGGGCAAGCGATACGCAGTATTTT.

The rearrangement joins TRBV4-1 to TRBJ2-5, with D hard to call. V lost 1 base to trimming and J lost 2 bases, with 8 bases between them. CDR1 is MGHRA and CDR2 is YSYEKL in the germline V gene. CDR3 size: 14 residues. In DNA form, the CDR3 reads TGCGCCAGCAGCCAAGTTGGCAGACAAGAGACCCAGTACTTC. This translates into CASSQVGRQETQYF.

The rearrangement joins TRBV7-3 to TRBJ1-6; D perhaps matches TRBD1 (6 bases). Deletions cut 4 bases from V and 5 bases from J, with 12 bases between. The CDR3 covers 15 residues. Looked up from germline, CDR1 is SGHTA and CDR2 is FQGTGA. The CDR3 nucleotides are TGTGCCAGCAGCTCTTCCGGGACAAATAATTCACCCCTCCACTTT. Amino acids: CASSSSGTNNSPLHF.

The chain couples TRBV6-1 to TRBJ2-1; TRBD2 agrees at 10 bases. Germline trimming cut 4 bases from V and 4 bases from J; bases unmatched to any gene: 10. Per germline, CDR1 MNHNS and CDR2 SASEGT. CDR3 length equals 17 residues. The CDR3, as DNA: TGTGCCAGCAGTGGAGGAACTAGCGGGATTGGGTACAATGAGCAGTTCTTC. Translating it yields CASSGGTSGIGYNEQFF.

In this sample, this clone turned up once. This rearrangement joins TRBV11-2 to TRBJ2-1, with TRBD2 as a possible D gene (7 bases). The V and J ends lost 3 bases and 7 bases respectively, with 19 bases between them. The CDR3 is 16 amino acids. Germline V gives CDR1 SGHAT, CDR2 FQNNGV. CDR3: CASSFITRGGPNEQFF. In DNA form, the CDR3 reads TGTGCCAGCAGCTTTATTACGAGGGGGGGCCCGAATGAGCAGTTCTTC.

Remarks on this clone: At one of its ends the junction is not consistent with the germline gene, which may arise from a read error. The chain has TRBV7-3 and TRBJ2-1; 9 bases align to TRBD2. The CDR3 is made up of 15 amino acids. CDR1 SGHTA and CDR2 FQGTGA come from the germline V gene. The CDR3 sequence is CASSPHSGRGDEQFF. The CDR3 nucleotides read TGCGCCAGCAGCCCCCATAGCGGGAGAGGGGATGAGCAGTTCTTC.

This sequence joins TRBV7-8 and TRBJ1-6; D is undetermined. Germline loops: CDR1 SGHVS, CDR2 FQNEAQ. Trimming took off 1 base at V and 9 bases at J, with 4 bases between the two ends. The CDR3 is 12 amino acids. The CDR3 is CASSLVSSPLHF. The CDR3 nucleotides are TGTGCCAGCAGCTTAGTTAGTTCACCCCTCCACTTT.

V is TRBV5-6 and J is TRBJ2-2; 7 bases match TRBD1. With 2 bases clipped from V and 6 bases from J, the junction kept 10 bases outside the gene matches. The CDR3 has 16 amino acids. From germline, CDR1 is SGHDT and CDR2 YYEEEE. The CDR3 spells CASSFMAGGSPGELFF. The CDR3 coding sequence is TGTGCCAGCAGCTTCATGGCAGGGGGTTCACCCGGGGAGCTGTTTTTT. The variable domain in full, completed from reference TRBV5-6 and TRBJ2-2, reads DAGVTQSPTHLIKTRGQQVTLRCSPKSGHDTVSWYQQALGQGPQFIFQYYEEEERQRGNFPDRFSGHQFPNYSSELNVNALLLGDSALYLCASSFMAGGSPGELFFGEGSRLTVL.

The genes are TRBV5-5 and TRBJ2-7; 8 bases align to TRBD1. The CDR3 sequence is 17 residues long. With 4 bases clipped from V and 2 bases from J, the junction kept 14 bases outside the gene matches. Germline assignment: CDR1 SGHKS and CDR2 YYEKEE (reference sequence). CDR3 nucleotides: TGTGCCAGCAGCCCCCGGCCGGGACAGGAAACAACCTACGAGCAGTACTTC. It is translated as CASSPRPGQETTYEQYF.